This T cell receptor beta chain was sequenced during a study of patients and donors after allogeneic stem cell transplantation. This clonotype was recorded at least ten times. TCRdb recomputed calls from the RT-PCR reads with MiXCR, one row per CDR3 protein. Among about a million distinct CDR3 sequences, approximately 19% were seen once, and the ten largest hold roughly 6.4%. The sequence was collected from a human donor who was either an allogeneic HSCT recipient or a stem cell or donor lymphocyte infusion donor (not recorded which). It is not recorded whose cells these are; they may come from a transplant donor. Sample: blood, either unsorted or a sorted T cell fraction (not recorded which).

The chain's CDR3 is CAISDGSYGYTF. The CDR3 nucleotides are TGTGCCATCAGTGATGGTAGCTATGGCTACACCTTC. This chain links TRBV10-3 with TRBJ1-2, with D uncertain. Germline V gives CDR1 ENHRY, CDR2 SYGVKD. The V and J ends lost 3 bases and 4 bases respectively, with 6 bases between them. CDR3 length equals 12 residues.